This T cell receptor beta chain was documented in a study of blood T cell repertoires in COVID-19. Turning to the study itself: The analysed material was cDNA or gDNA that came from T cells, B-cell-depleted T cells, or PBMCs.

The germline CDR1 and CDR2 sequences are LGHNT and FRNRAP. There are 16 residues in the CDR3. The junction had 9 bases not matched to a gene; V was cut back by 7 bases and J by 2 bases. The Seattle patients joined while their infection was active and were tracked longitudinally afterward. Here immunoSEQ multiplex PCR was the method, and the copy in TCRdb shows in-frame clones only, minus some. In the table there are some 180,000 clones, about four fifths of which are singletons. The chain is built from TRBV12-5 and TRBJ2-1, with 9 bases matching TRBD2. This clonotype originated in a woman aged 55-70 years with COVID-19, enrolled during active disease. What was sequenced was peripheral blood. Written as DNA, the CDR3 is TGTGCTAGTGCCCGAGCGGGGGGCATTACCTACAATGAGCAGTTCTTC. It is translated as CASARAGGITYNEQFF.